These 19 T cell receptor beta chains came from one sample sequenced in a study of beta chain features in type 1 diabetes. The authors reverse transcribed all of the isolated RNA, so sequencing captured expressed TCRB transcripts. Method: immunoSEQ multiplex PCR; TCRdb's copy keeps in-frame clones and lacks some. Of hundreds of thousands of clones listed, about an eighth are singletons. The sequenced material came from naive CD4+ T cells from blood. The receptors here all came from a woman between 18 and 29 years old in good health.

The CDR3 sequence: CAWKTGSGTDTQYF. In nucleotides, the CDR3 is TGTGCCTGGAAAACAGGGAGTGGCACAGATACGCAGTATTTT. The chain carries TRBV30 and TRBJ2-3, with D perhaps TRBD1 (6 bases). Trimming removed 4 bases at V and 1 base at J, with 12 bases between. Germline V gene sequence: CDR1 GTSNPN, CDR2 SVGIG (reference sequence). There are 14 residues in the CDR3.

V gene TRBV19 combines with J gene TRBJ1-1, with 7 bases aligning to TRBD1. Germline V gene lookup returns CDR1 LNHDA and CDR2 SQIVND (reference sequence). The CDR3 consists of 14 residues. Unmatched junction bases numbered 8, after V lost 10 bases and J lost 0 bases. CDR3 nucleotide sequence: TGTGCCACCACAAAAGGGACAGTGAACACTGAAGCTTTCTTT. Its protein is CATTKGTVNTEAFF.

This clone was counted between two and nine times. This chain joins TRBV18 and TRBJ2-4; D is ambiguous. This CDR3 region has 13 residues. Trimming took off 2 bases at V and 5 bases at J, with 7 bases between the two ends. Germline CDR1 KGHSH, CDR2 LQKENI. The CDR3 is CASSPDGQNIQYF. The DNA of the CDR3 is TGTGCCAGCTCACCAGACGGTCAAAACATTCAGTACTTC. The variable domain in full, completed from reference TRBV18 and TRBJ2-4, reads NAGVMQNPRHLVRRRGQEARLRCSPMKGHSHVYWYRQLPEEGLKFMVYLQKENIIDESGMPKERFSAEFPKEGPSILRIQQVVRGDSAAYFCASSPDGQNIQYFGAGTRLSVL.

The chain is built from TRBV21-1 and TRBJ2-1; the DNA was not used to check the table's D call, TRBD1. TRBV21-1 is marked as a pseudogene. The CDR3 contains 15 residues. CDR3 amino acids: CASSKATGGLNEQFF. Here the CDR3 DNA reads TGTGCCAGCAGCAAAGCGACAGGGGGCCTCAATGAGCAGTTCTTC.

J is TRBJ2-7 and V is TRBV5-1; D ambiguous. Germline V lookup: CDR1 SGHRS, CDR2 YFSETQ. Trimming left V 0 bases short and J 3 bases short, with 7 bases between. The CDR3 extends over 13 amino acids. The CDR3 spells CASSLAPFYEQYF. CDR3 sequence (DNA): TGCGCCAGCAGCTTGGCCCCTTTCTACGAGCAGTACTTC.

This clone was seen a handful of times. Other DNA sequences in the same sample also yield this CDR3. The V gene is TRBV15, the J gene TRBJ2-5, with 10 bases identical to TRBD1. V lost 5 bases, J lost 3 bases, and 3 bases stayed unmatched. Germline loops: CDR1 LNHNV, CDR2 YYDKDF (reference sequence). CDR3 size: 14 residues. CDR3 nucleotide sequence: TGTGCCACCAGCCGGGACAGGGGAGAAGAGACCCAGTACTTC. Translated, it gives CATSRDRGEETQYF.

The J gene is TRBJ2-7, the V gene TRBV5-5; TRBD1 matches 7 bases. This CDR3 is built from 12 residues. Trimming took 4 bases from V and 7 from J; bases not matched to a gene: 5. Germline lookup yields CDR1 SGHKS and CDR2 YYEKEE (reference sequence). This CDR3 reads CASSPGQREQYF. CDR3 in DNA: TGTGCCAGCAGCCCGGGACAGAGGGAGCAGTACTTC.

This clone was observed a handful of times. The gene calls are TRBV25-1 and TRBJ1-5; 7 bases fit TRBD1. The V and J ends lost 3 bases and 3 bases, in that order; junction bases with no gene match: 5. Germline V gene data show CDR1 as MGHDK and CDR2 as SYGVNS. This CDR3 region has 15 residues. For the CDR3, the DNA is TGTGCCAGCAGTGACACGACAGGGACCAATCAGCCCCAGCATTTT. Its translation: CASSDTTGTNQPQHF.

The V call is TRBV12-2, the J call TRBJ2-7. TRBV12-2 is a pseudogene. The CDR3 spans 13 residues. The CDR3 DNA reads TGTGCAAGTCGCTTAGCGTTGCATCACGAGCAGTACGTC. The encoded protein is CASRLALHHEQYV.

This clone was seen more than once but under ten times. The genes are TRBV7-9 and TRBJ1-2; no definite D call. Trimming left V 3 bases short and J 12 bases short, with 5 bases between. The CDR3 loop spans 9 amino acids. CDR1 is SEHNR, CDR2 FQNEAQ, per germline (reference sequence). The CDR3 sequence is CASSLYDTF. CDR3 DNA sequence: TGTGCCAGCAGCTTGTACGACACCTTC.

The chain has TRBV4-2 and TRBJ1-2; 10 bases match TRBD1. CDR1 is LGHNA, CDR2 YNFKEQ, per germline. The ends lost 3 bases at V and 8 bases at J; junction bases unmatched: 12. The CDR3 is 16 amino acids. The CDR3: CASSHGPGQGTWGYTF. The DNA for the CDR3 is TGTGCCAGCAGCCACGGACCGGGACAGGGGACGTGGGGCTACACCTTC.

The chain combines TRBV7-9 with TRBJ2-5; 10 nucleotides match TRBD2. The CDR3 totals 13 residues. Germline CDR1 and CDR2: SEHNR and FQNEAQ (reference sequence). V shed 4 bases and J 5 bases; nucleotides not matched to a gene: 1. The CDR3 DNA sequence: TGTGCCAGCAGCTCTAGCGGGAGTGAGACCCAGTACTTC. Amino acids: CASSSSGSETQYF.

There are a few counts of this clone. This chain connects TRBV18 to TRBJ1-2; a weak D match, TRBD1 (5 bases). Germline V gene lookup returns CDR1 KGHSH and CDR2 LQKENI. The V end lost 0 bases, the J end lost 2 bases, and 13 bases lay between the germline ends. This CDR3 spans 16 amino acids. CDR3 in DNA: TGTGCCAGCTCACCACCCAAAACGACAGCGAACTATGGCTACACCTTC. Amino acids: CASSPPKTTANYGYTF.

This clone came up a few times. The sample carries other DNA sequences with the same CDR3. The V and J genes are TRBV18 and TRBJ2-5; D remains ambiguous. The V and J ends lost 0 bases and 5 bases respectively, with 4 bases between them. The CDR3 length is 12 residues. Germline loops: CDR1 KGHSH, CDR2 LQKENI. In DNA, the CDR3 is TGTGCCAGCTCACCACCGGGGGAGACCCAGTACTTC. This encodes CASSPPGETQYF.

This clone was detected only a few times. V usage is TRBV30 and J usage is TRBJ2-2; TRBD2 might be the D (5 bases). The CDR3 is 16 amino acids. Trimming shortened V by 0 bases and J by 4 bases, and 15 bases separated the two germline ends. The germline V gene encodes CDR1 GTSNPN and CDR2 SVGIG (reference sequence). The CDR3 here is CAWSVTGSIRTGELFF. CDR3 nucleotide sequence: TGTGCCTGGAGTGTAACGGGGAGTATTCGCACCGGGGAGCTGTTTTTT.

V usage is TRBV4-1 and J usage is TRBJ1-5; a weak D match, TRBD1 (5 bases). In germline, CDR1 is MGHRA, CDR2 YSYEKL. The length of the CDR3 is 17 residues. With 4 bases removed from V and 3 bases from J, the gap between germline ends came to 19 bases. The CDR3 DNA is TGCGCCAGCAGCCCCGGGGGTAGAGGTAGTTTCAATCAGCCCCAGCATTTT. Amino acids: CASSPGGRGSFNQPQHF.

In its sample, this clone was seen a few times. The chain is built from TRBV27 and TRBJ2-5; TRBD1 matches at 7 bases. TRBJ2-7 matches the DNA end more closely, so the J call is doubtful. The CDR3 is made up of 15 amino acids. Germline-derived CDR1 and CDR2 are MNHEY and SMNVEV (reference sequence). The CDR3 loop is CASSGGQALSYEQYF. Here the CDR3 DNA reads TGTGCCAGCAGTGGAGGACAGGCCCTCTCCTACGAGCAGTACTTC.

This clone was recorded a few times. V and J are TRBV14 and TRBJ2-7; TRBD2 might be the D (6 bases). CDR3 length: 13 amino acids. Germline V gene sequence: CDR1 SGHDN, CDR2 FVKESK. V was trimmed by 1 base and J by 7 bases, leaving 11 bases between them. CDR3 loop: CASSQALRGEQYF. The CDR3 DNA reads TGTGCCAGCAGCCAAGCCCTCCGGGGGGAGCAGTACTTC. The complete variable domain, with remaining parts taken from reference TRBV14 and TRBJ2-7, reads EAGVTQFPSHSVIEKGQTVTLRCDPISGHDNLYWYRRVMGKEIKFLLHFVKESKQDESGMPNNRFLAERTGGTYSTLKVQPAELEDSGVYFCASSQALRGEQYFGPGTRLTVT.

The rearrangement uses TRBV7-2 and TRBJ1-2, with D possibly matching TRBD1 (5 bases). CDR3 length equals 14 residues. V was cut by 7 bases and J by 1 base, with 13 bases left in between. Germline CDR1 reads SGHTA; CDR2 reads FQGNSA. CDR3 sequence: CASTQARYNYGYTF. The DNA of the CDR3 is TGTGCCAGCACACAGGCCCGGTATAACTATGGCTACACCTTC.